One sample yielded the 16 T cell receptor beta chains listed below, sequenced in a study of T cell responses to AZD1222 COVID-19 vaccine. Only in-frame clones appear in the TCRdb table, and some are missing; sequencing was by immunoSEQ multiplex PCR. The profile shows some 150,000 clones, around nine tenths of them singletons. Specimen: peripheral blood, collected on day 0 of AZD1222 vaccination. The receptors were gathered from an adult in good health.

The chain has TRBV10-3 and TRBJ2-7; 11 bases map to TRBD2. The CDR3 has 16 amino acids. The germline gives CDR1 ENHRY, CDR2 SYGVKD. Trimming took 5 bases from V and 5 from J; bases not matched to a gene: 11. The CDR3 protein is CAISIKLAGVLDEQYF. The CDR3 nucleotides are TGTGCCATCAGTATCAAACTAGCGGGGGTCCTTGACGAGCAGTACTTC.

There are a few counts of this clone. This sequence joins TRBV12-5 and TRBJ1-2, with D unclear. CDR1 and CDR2 from the germline V gene are LGHNT and FRNRAP. V was pared by 1 base and J by 3 bases, with 6 bases between. This CDR3 has 13 residues. Written as DNA, the CDR3 is TGTGCTAGTGGTTTGGGCACACACTATGGCTACACCTTC. As protein: CASGLGTHYGYTF.

This clone was detected a few times. The genes are TRBV29-1 and TRBJ2-7; D might be TRBD2 (5 bases). The V and J ends lost 6 bases and 4 bases respectively, with 13 bases between them. The CDR3 spans 12 residues. CDR1 is SQVTM, CDR2 ANQGSEA, per germline. This CDR3 reads CSVGLSGYEQYF. The CDR3 DNA sequence: TGCAGCGTGGGATTAAGCGGATACGAGCAGTACTTC.

The CDR3 DNA sequence: TGTGCCAGCTCACCATATGAGCAGGGCTGGGCTTTCTTT. It encodes CASSPYEQGWAFF. The chain has TRBV18 and TRBJ1-1; a weak D match, TRBD1 (5 bases). Trimming took 2 bases from V and 11 from J, leaving 15 bases between them. This CDR3 has 13 residues. CDR1 and CDR2 from the germline V gene are KGHSH and LQKENI.

The chain is built from TRBV5-5 and TRBJ1-4, with D maybe TRBD1 (6 bases). CDR3 length equals 15 residues. V lost 0 bases, J lost 5 bases, and 11 bases lay in between. The germline gives CDR1 SGHKS, CDR2 YYEKEE (reference sequence). The CDR3: CASSLEGHPNEKLFF. CDR3 coding DNA: TGTGCCAGCAGCTTGGAGGGACACCCAAATGAAAAACTGTTTTTT.

V and J are TRBV6-5 and TRBJ2-3, with 13 bases identical to TRBD2. The CDR3 runs 15 residues. V was clipped by 8 bases and J by 0 bases; unmatched bases: 2. Germline lookup yields CDR1 MNHEY and CDR2 SVGAGI. The CDR3 reads CASGGLAGSTDTQYF. DNA for the CDR3: TGTGCCAGCGGGGGACTAGCGGGGAGCACAGATACGCAGTATTTT.

This clone has a single count. J is TRBJ2-3 and V is TRBV6-2 or TRBV6-3; 11 bases map to TRBD2. The CDR3 is 15 residues long. Germline V gene sequence: CDR1 MNHEY, CDR2 SVGEGT. V lost 5 bases to trimming and J lost 2 bases; unmatched junction nucleotides: 3. The CDR3 here is CASSRLAGYTDTQYF. CDR3 DNA: TGTGCCAGCAGTAGACTAGCGGGGTACACAGATACGCAGTATTTT.

The CDR3 coding sequence is TGTGCCAACCCACCGTTAAAGGAGGCGCACGGGGAAAACATTCAGTACTTC. This sequence encodes CANPPLKEAHGENIQYF. J is TRBJ2-4 and V is TRBV7-2, with a possible D match to TRBD2 (5 bases). CDR1 and CDR2 (germline): SGHTA, FQGNSA. V was cut by 10 bases and J by 5 bases, with 27 bases left in between. The CDR3 loop spans 17 amino acids. Drawing the rest from reference TRBV7-2 and TRBJ2-4, the complete variable domain is GAGVSQSPSNKVTEKGKDVELRCDPISGHTALYWYRQSLGQGLEFLIYFQGNSAPDKSGLPSDRFSAERTGGSVSTLTIQRTQQEDSAVYLCANPPLKEAHGENIQYFGAGTRLSVL.

V gene TRBV11-2 combines with J gene TRBJ1-3; D ambiguous. CDR3 length: 14 amino acids. Trimming removed 5 bases at V and 2 bases at J, with 10 bases between. The germline V gene has CDR1 SGHAT and CDR2 FQNNGV. CDR3 in amino acids: CASSPTAPGNTIYF. CDR3 DNA: TGTGCCAGCAGCCCAACGGCACCTGGAAACACCATATATTTT.

The chain is built from TRBV3-1 (or the pseudogene TRBV3-2) and TRBJ1-5, with D possibly being TRBD1 (5 bases). The V and J ends lost 4 bases and 4 bases respectively, with 8 bases between them. CDR1 LGHDT and CDR2 YNNKEL come from the germline V gene (reference sequence). The length of the CDR3 is 13 residues. This CDR3 reads CASSRGGNQPQHF. CDR3 DNA: TGTGCCAGCAGCCGGGGGGGGAATCAGCCCCAGCATTTT.

The rearrangement joins TRBV6-1 to TRBJ1-4; D unclear. Trimming pared 5 bases from V and 4 bases from J, leaving 8 bases between. The CDR3 length is 13 residues. The germline V gene encodes CDR1 MNHNS and CDR2 SASEGT. CDR3 protein: CASSLDYNEKLFF. DNA for the CDR3: TGTGCCAGCAGTTTAGACTATAATGAAAAACTGTTTTTT.

CDR3 sequence: CATSRGGQLNTGELFF. The DNA of the CDR3 is TGTGCCACCAGCAGGGGGGGACAGTTGAACACCGGGGAGCTGTTTTTT. This chain uses TRBV15 with TRBJ2-2; the D gene is possibly TRBD1 (7 bases). V was clipped by 3 bases and J by 1 base, with 12 bases between them. CDR3 size: 16 residues. Per the germline V gene, CDR1 is LNHNV and CDR2 is YYDKDF (reference sequence).

The V gene is TRBV3-1 (or the pseudogene TRBV3-2), the J gene TRBJ1-5, with a tentative D call TRBD1 (5 bases). V shed 6 bases and J shed 2 bases, with 14 bases lying between them. The CDR3 has 15 residues. Germline V gene sequence: CDR1 LGHDT, CDR2 YNNKEL (reference sequence). The CDR3 loop reads CASRDSGQGNQPQHF. CDR3 nucleotides: TGTGCCAGCAGAGATTCAGGGCAGGGCAATCAGCCCCAGCATTTT.

This clone appeared once. This chain uses TRBV7-9 with TRBJ2-1; D is possibly TRBD2 (6 bases). V shed 8 bases and J shed 5 bases, with 16 bases lying between them. CDR3 length equals 14 residues. Germline CDR1 reads SEHNR; CDR2 reads FQNEAQ (reference sequence). The CDR3 DNA sequence: TGTGCCAGCCCCTGGGGGGAGATAGACAATGAGCAGTTCTTC. Translation: CASPWGEIDNEQFF.

There are a few counts of this clone. J is TRBJ2-7 and V is TRBV6-5; TRBD2 aligns across 11 bases. Trimming cost V 8 bases and J 5 bases; bases outside gene matches: 11. Germline values: CDR1 MNHEY, CDR2 SVGAGI. The CDR3 length is 15 residues. CDR3: CASLAIAGGGNEQYF. CDR3 DNA: TGTGCCAGCCTCGCGATAGCGGGAGGGGGGAACGAGCAGTACTTC.

The chain is built from TRBV5-1 and TRBJ2-7, with TRBD1 matching over 10 bases. There are 14 residues in the CDR3. Germline CDR1 and CDR2: SGHRS and YFSETQ. Germline trimming cut 4 bases from V and 2 bases from J; bases unmatched to any gene: 3. As DNA, the CDR3 is TGCGCCAGCAGCCCCGGGACAGGGGCCTACGAGCAGTACTTC. This gives the protein CASSPGTGAYEQYF.